A single sample is the source of the 5 T cell receptor beta chains below, sequenced in a study of blood T cell repertoires in COVID-19. Here immunoSEQ multiplex PCR was the method, and the copy in TCRdb shows in-frame clones only, minus some. This table has 370,000 or so clones, more than 75% appearing once. Sequencing was carried out using PBMCs or T cells enriched from blood (not recorded which). The receptors originated from a man aged 30 to 45 who had recovered from COVID-19.

As DNA, the CDR3 is TGTGCCAGCAGCTCGGGACTAGCGGGGATAAACCAAGAGACCCAGTACTTC. Its protein is CASSSGLAGINQETQYF. This rearrangement joins TRBV7-2 to TRBJ2-5; TRBD2 matches 13 bases. J was trimmed by 0 bases and V by 4 bases; bases with no gene match: 5. Germline V gives CDR1 SGHTA, CDR2 FQGNSA. CDR3 size: 17 residues.

Here the CDR3 reads CASSVGTADNEQFF. The CDR3 DNA sequence: TGTGCCAGCAGCGTGGGGACAGCAGACAATGAGCAGTTCTTC. V gene TRBV9 combines with J gene TRBJ2-1; 7 nucleotides line up with TRBD1. CDR3 length equals 14 residues. From germline, CDR1 is SGDLS and CDR2 YYNGEE. The trim removed 2 bases at V and 5 bases at J, leaving 4 bases unmatched.

The chain links TRBV11-2 to TRBJ2-7; 10 nucleotides match TRBD1. The CDR3 loop spans 14 amino acids. Germline-derived CDR1 and CDR2 are SGHAT and FQNNGV. Trimming removed 5 bases from V and 3 bases from J; junction bases left unmatched: 4. The CDR3 sequence is CASSRQGAFYEQYF. Here the CDR3 DNA reads TGTGCCAGCAGCCGACAGGGGGCTTTCTACGAGCAGTACTTC.

The gene calls are TRBV7-2 and TRBJ1-6; D is possibly TRBD1 (5 bases). V was clipped by 5 bases and J by 7 bases, with 18 bases between them. The V gene's germline CDR1 is SGHTA and CDR2 FQGNSA. This CDR3 region has 16 residues. The DNA for the CDR3 is TGTGCCAGCAGCCATCGTGGGGCGGGACTAAATTCACCCCTCCACTTT. Amino acids: CASSHRGAGLNSPLHF.

The chain combines TRBV9 with TRBJ2-7; D gene unclear. The CDR3 sequence is 14 residues long. V was trimmed by 4 bases and J by 2 bases, leaving 13 bases between them. CDR1 is SGDLS, CDR2 YYNGEE, per germline. CDR3 sequence (DNA): TGTGCCAGCAGCCTTTCCCAGACTCCCTACGAGCAGTACTTC. It translates to CASSLSQTPYEQYF.